The clone carrying this TCR beta chain was seen only once. The data were obtained in a study of blood T cell repertoires in COVID-19. The overall study: The United States, Italy and Spain provided the acute and convalescent COVID-19 samples.

Some clones are missing from TCRdb's copy, which holds only in-frame ones; the method was immunoSEQ multiplex PCR. The sample includes 350,000 or so clones, about 90% of them seen just once. The CDR3 covers 14 residues. Trimming shortened V by 6 bases and J by 3 bases, and 15 bases separated the two germline ends. In germline, CDR1 is MDHEN, CDR2 SYDVKM. The sequence was collected from a woman aged 25 to 39 who had recovered from COVID-19. The chain has TRBV28 and TRBJ2-7; D is possibly TRBD1 (6 bases). The sequencing input was PBMCs or T cells enriched from blood (not recorded which). CDR3 region: CASRNQGFGYEQYF. In DNA, the CDR3 is TGTGCCAGCAGAAATCAGGGGTTCGGCTACGAGCAGTACTTC.